The T cell receptor (beta chain) under discussion was sequenced for a study of post-analysis software for immune sequencing data. Broader study findings: Controls' normalized Chao1 diversity significantly exceeded that of multiple sclerosis patients. F-measure co-clustering was strong for batch-matched samples. Roughly 5 TRBV segments (TRBV5-6, TRBV5-1 and TRBV20-1 among them) occurred more frequently in patients than in controls.

The V gene's germline CDR1 is DFQATT and CDR2 SNEGSKA (reference sequence). The CDR3 is 15 amino acids. The V gene lost 4 bases and the J gene lost 3 bases, with 18 bases spanning the gap. Unique molecular identifiers featured in each of the TCR beta cDNA libraries. Input of about 0.95 to 11 million T cells yielded 500,000 to 550,000 cDNA molecules. MiXCR, applied by TCRdb to the PCR reads, yields one record per CDR3 protein. The sample shows 750,000 to 950,000 distinct CDR3 sequences, roughly 46% of them seen only once. With respect to this clonotype: Its specificity is not known.

This receptor was identified in a girl aged 10 to 17 with multiple sclerosis. Sequenced sample: blood. The rearrangement uses TRBV20-1 and TRBJ1-1, with D unclear. CDR3 loop: CSATRRLSGDTEAFF. CDR3 bases: TGCAGTGCTACCCGTAGGCTTAGCGGGGACACTGAAGCTTTCTTT.